This entry features one T cell receptor beta chain sequence. Its cognate antigen is unknown. Through template switching, a universal primer site was introduced, and the cDNA contained unique molecular identifiers. TCRdb reprocessed the 5' RACE reads with MiXCR, giving one entry per CDR3 protein. The sample includes about 1.7 million distinct CDR3 sequences, roughly 35% seen only once; the top ten take more than 0.25%. The data were obtained in a study of identical twins. This CDR3 is 16 amino acids long. Trimming left V 5 bases short and J 6 bases short, with 21 bases between. CDR1 is SGHTA, CDR2 FQGNSA, per germline. Findings and caveats of the study: Some out-of-frame alpha sequences were shared by twins, and these showed excess low generation probability. Out-of-frame beta chain sequences displayed weaker excess sharing between twins.

The receptor's source is a newborn girl in good health. The material sequenced was cord blood. V and J are TRBV7-2 and TRBJ2-3; TRBD2 might be the D (5 bases). The CDR3 region is CASSGPWASSLDTQYF. The CDR3 nucleotides are TGTGCCAGCAGCGGACCTTGGGCTAGCTCCTTGGATACGCAGTATTTT.